The 31 T cell receptor beta chains reported below all come from one sample, sequenced in a study of shared clonotypes between healthy human individuals. Profiling relied on immunoSEQ multiplex PCR, and the TCRdb table lists in-frame clones only, not all of them. The sample has about 2.4 million clones; around 94% are singletons. Sequenced: naive CD4+ T cells sorted from blood. Subset here: CD45RA+ positively selected. Receptors originate from a man between 18 and 35 years old in good health.

This chain connects TRBV6-5 to TRBJ2-1; TRBD2 matches 8 bases. Germline CDR1 and CDR2: MNHEY and SVGAGI. The V segment lost 4 bases and the J segment 7 bases; nucleotides outside the gene matches: 12. CDR3 size: 16 residues. This CDR3 reads CASSSLAGSAQNEQFF. The CDR3 DNA reads TGTGCCAGCAGTTCTCTAGCGGGCAGCGCCCAGAATGAGCAGTTCTTC.

The rearrangement joins TRBV28 to TRBJ1-2, with unresolved D. Trimming stripped 6 bases from V and 14 bases from J, with 19 bases between. Germline V gives CDR1 MDHEN, CDR2 SYDVKM. The CDR3 is made up of 12 amino acids. CDR3 amino acids: CASSPEPYRRTF. The CDR3 DNA follows: TGTGCCAGCAGCCCAGAGCCGTATCGTCGTACCTTC.

CDR3 nucleotide sequence: TGCGCCAGCAGCCCGGTCGGAGGGGGCGGCACCGGGGAGCTGTTTTTT. This codes for CASSPVGGGGTGELFF. This sequence joins TRBV5-1 and TRBJ2-2, with D tentatively TRBD1 (7 bases). This CDR3 comprises 16 residues. The germline V gene encodes CDR1 SGHRS and CDR2 YFSETQ. The V and J ends lost 4 bases and 4 bases respectively, with 17 bases between them.

The V and J genes are TRBV11-2 and TRBJ2-1; TRBD1 matches 7 bases. The germline gives CDR1 SGHAT, CDR2 FQNNGV. V was clipped by 6 bases and J by 9 bases; unmatched bases: 5. The CDR3 loop spans 12 amino acids. CDR3 nucleotides: TGTGCCAGCAGAGGGACAGCGGCTGAGCAGTTCTTC. It yields the protein CASRGTAAEQFF.

The chain employs TRBV6-1 and TRBJ1-6; TRBD1 is a possible D gene (6 bases). Trimming stripped 6 bases from V and 7 bases from J, with 10 bases between. The germline V gene has CDR1 MNHNS and CDR2 SASEGT. The CDR3 contains 13 residues. Here the CDR3 DNA reads TGTGCCAGCAGACAGGGCCCAAATTCACCCCTCCACTTT. Its protein product is CASRQGPNSPLHF.

This clone has just one count. The chain couples TRBV5-4 to TRBJ2-7, with D possibly TRBD2 on 6 matching bases. Germline V gene data show CDR1 as SGHNT and CDR2 as YYREEE (reference sequence). Trimming removed 0 bases at V and 5 bases at J, with 15 bases between. This CDR3 has 15 amino acids. Written as DNA, the CDR3 is TGTGCCAGCAGCTTGGATCGATGGCCGGGGGACGAGCAGTACTTC. Encoded protein: CASSLDRWPGDEQYF.

The chain uses TRBV11-2 and TRBJ2-2; TRBD1 is a possible D gene (5 bases). The CDR3 extends over 14 amino acids. Trimming took 7 bases from V and 0 from J, leaving 9 bases between them. The V gene's germline CDR1 is SGHAT and CDR2 FQNNGV. CDR3 in amino acids: CASIREPNTGELFF. CDR3 nucleotide sequence: TGTGCCAGCATCAGGGAACCGAACACCGGGGAGCTGTTTTTT.

The chain carries TRBV5-1 and TRBJ1-4; 10 bases match TRBD1. The CDR3 spans 17 residues. Germline lookup yields CDR1 SGHRS and CDR2 YFSETQ. The V segment lost 5 bases and the J segment 7 bases; nucleotides outside the gene matches: 14. DNA for the CDR3: TGCGCCAGCAGGGGACAGGGGATAGGAATGGGTGCTGAAAAACTGTTTTTT. Translating gives CASRGQGIGMGAEKLFF.

The CDR3 DNA follows: TGTGCCAGCAGTGAATTTAACCCCACGAATATACAAGAGACCCAGTACTTC. This codes for CASSEFNPTNIQETQYF. This chain joins TRBV6-1 and TRBJ2-5, with no clear D. Trimming shortened V by 2 bases and J by 2 bases, and 18 bases separated the two germline ends. Germline V gene data show CDR1 as MNHNS and CDR2 as SASEGT. This CDR3 is 17 amino acids long.

The V and J genes are TRBV23-1 and TRBJ2-1; D gene uncertain. TRBV23-1 is assigned to the ORF class and has an uncertain function. V was shortened by 1 base and J by 9 bases, with 4 bases between the two germline ends. The CDR3 loop spans 11 amino acids. DNA of the CDR3: TGCGCCAGCAGTCAATTCCGTGAGCAGTTCTTC. Translated, it gives CASSQFREQFF.

This sequence joins TRBV4-1 and TRBJ1-4; D ambiguous. V was pared by 4 bases and J by 1 base, with 10 bases between. The CDR3 contains 15 residues. The germline V gene has CDR1 MGHRA and CDR2 YSYEKL. CDR3 coding DNA: TGCGCCAGCAGCCCTATCCAGAGAACTAATGAAAAACTGTTTTTT. The encoded protein is CASSPIQRTNEKLFF.

To note about this clone: Other DNA variants within this sample encode the same CDR3. The V and J genes are TRBV18 and TRBJ1-5; the D is unclear. The CDR3 totals 13 residues. Germline V gives CDR1 KGHSH, CDR2 LQKENI. The ends were cut back, 2 bases at V and 4 bases at J, with 6 bases in the middle. The CDR3 DNA reads as TGTGCCAGCTCACCAGTCGGGAATCAGCCCCAGCATTTT. As protein: CASSPVGNQPQHF.

In nucleotides, the CDR3 is TGTGCGTGCCGGCCTAATAGCAATCAGCCCCAGCATTTT. This encodes CACRPNSNQPQHF. The chain employs TRBV19 and TRBJ1-5; no clear D gene. This CDR3 comprises 13 residues. Germline-derived CDR1 and CDR2 are LNHDA and SQIVND (reference sequence). Using reference TRBV19 and TRBJ1-5 for the parts outside the CDR3, the full variable domain is DGGITQSPKYLFRKEGQNVTLSCEQNLNHDAMYWYRQDPGQGLRLIYYSQIVNDFQKGDIAEGYSVSREKKESFPLTVTSAQKNPTAFYLCACRPNSNQPQHFGDGTRLSIL.

The chain uses TRBV19 and TRBJ2-5; D not resolved. V dropped 0 bases and J dropped 4 bases, with 21 bases sitting between them. This CDR3 is built from 18 residues. Germline lookup yields CDR1 LNHDA and CDR2 SQIVND (reference sequence). CDR3 sequence (DNA): TGTGCCAGTAGTATAGATCGTCTTCGACGTCCACCGGGAGAGACCCAGTACTTC. It translates to CASSIDRLRRPPGETQYF.

The V call is TRBV28, the J call TRBJ2-7; D is ambiguous. From germline, CDR1 is MDHEN and CDR2 SYDVKM. V dropped 1 base and J dropped 1 base, with 8 bases sitting between them. The CDR3 is 14 amino acids. CDR3 DNA sequence: TGTGCCAGCAGTTTATTTAAGGGATCCTACGAGCAGTACTTC. This translates into CASSLFKGSYEQYF.

This chain links TRBV25-1 with TRBJ2-6; D might be TRBD1 (5 bases). Germline-derived CDR1 and CDR2 are MGHDK and SYGVNS. The V end lost 1 base, the J end lost 0 bases, and 13 bases lay between the germline ends. The CDR3 is made up of 18 amino acids. The CDR3 nucleotides are TGTGCCAGCAGTGAATCCGCAGGGCGACTCTCTGGGGCCAACGTCCTGACTTTC. This codes for CASSESAGRLSGANVLTF. Based on the CDR3 plus reference TRBV25-1 and TRBJ2-6, the full variable domain is EADIYQTPRYLVIGTGKKITLECSQTMGHDKMYWYQQDPGMELHLIHYSYGVNSTEKGDLSSESTVSRIRTEHFPLTLESARPSHTSQYLCASSESAGRLSGANVLTFGAGSRLTVL.

The chain carries TRBV2 and TRBJ1-1; TRBD1 aligns across 9 bases. This CDR3 has 19 amino acids. CDR1 SNHLY and CDR2 FYNNEI come from the germline V gene. The trim removed 6 bases at V and 0 bases at J, leaving 17 bases unmatched. The CDR3 reads CASSARQGVITKLNTEAFF. The CDR3, as DNA: TGTGCCAGCAGCGCCCGACAGGGGGTGATAACCAAACTGAACACTGAAGCTTTCTTT. Variable domain in full (rest from reference TRBV2 and TRBJ1-1): EPEVTQTPSHQVTQMGQEVILRCVPISNHLYFYWYRQILGQKVEFLVSFYNNEISEKSEIFDDQFSVERPDGSNFTLKIRSTKLEDSAMYFCASSARQGVITKLNTEAFFGQGTRLTVV.

CDR3 DNA sequence: TGTGCCAGCAGTGAAGGGTCGTTGTTAGGACAGGCGTACACCGGGGAGCTGTTTTTT. It yields the protein CASSEGSLLGQAYTGELFF. The V gene is TRBV2, the J gene TRBJ2-2, with 7 bases that match TRBD1. The germline CDR1 and CDR2 sequences are SNHLY and FYNNEI. V shed 1 base and J 3 bases; nucleotides not matched to a gene: 14. The CDR3 covers 19 residues.

The gene calls are TRBV10-1 and TRBJ2-5; D might be TRBD1 (6 bases). Trimming took off 0 bases at V and 11 bases at J, with 10 bases between the two ends. The CDR3 extends over 12 amino acids. Looked up from germline, CDR1 is WNHNN and CDR2 is SYGVQD (reference sequence). CDR3 in DNA: TGCGCCAGCAGTGAGTCTCCAGGACAGCAGTACTTC. Translated, it gives CASSESPGQQYF.

J is TRBJ2-7 and V is TRBV6-8; D is possibly TRBD1 or TRBD2 (5 bases each). In germline, CDR1 is MNHGY, CDR2 SAAAGT. The CDR3 sequence is 15 residues long. V shed 7 bases and J shed 6 bases, with 22 bases lying between them. The CDR3 nucleotides read TGTGCCAGCACCTCTCGTCCTCCCAGGGCGGGCGAGCAGTACTTC. It specifies CASTSRPPRAGEQYF.

The CDR3 protein is CASSPPRAGELFF. CDR3 coding DNA: TGTGCCAGCAGCCCGCCCCGGGCCGGGGAGCTGTTTTTT. This sequence joins TRBV5-4 and TRBJ2-2, with no clear D. V shed 4 bases and J shed 6 bases, with 10 bases lying between them. This CDR3 spans 13 amino acids. From germline, CDR1 is SGHNT and CDR2 YYREEE (reference sequence).

The chain couples TRBV14 to TRBJ2-7; 7 bases map to TRBD1. Germline values: CDR1 SGHDN, CDR2 FVKESK. The CDR3 consists of 16 residues. V lost 4 bases to trimming and J lost 0 bases; unmatched junction nucleotides: 9. CDR3: CASSRNRGYSSYEQYF. CDR3 nucleotide sequence: TGTGCCAGCAGCCGAAACAGGGGTTACAGCTCCTACGAGCAGTACTTC.

This sequence joins TRBV11-2 and TRBJ2-7; a possible D gene is TRBD1 (6 bases). CDR1 and CDR2 from the germline V gene are SGHAT and FQNNGV. The CDR3 contains 12 residues. Trimming took off 8 bases at V and 5 bases at J, with 13 bases between the two ends. DNA for the CDR3: TGTGCCAGCGGGATCTGGGACAACGAGCAGTACTTC. It is translated as CASGIWDNEQYF. The full variable domain, with the rest looked up from reference TRBV11-2 and TRBJ2-7, is EAGVAQSPRYKIIEKRQSVAFWCNPISGHATLYWYQQILGQGPKLLIQFQNNGVVDDSQLPKDRFSAERLKGVDSTLKIQPAKLEDSAVYLCASGIWDNEQYFGPGTRLTVT.

The chain couples TRBV11-2 to TRBJ2-7, with TRBD1 matching 8 bases. V lost 6 bases to trimming and J lost 3 bases; unmatched junction nucleotides: 7. This CDR3 is 14 amino acids long. CDR1 and CDR2 from the germline V gene are SGHAT and FQNNGV. In nucleotides, the CDR3 is TGTGCCAGCAGAACCGGGACAGGAGACTACGAGCAGTACTTC. Amino acids: CASRTGTGDYEQYF.

This clone appeared a few times. This chain links TRBV15 with TRBJ1-1; possible D gene TRBD1, 5 bases. Germline assignment: CDR1 LNHNV and CDR2 YYDKDF (reference sequence). The CDR3 spans 17 residues. V was pared by 1 base and J by 3 bases, with 18 bases between. This CDR3 is CATSRGTFPSSYTEAFF. The CDR3 nucleotides are TGTGCCACCAGCAGAGGGACATTTCCCAGCTCGTACACTGAAGCTTTCTTT. The complete variable domain, with remaining parts taken from reference TRBV15 and TRBJ1-1, reads DAMVIQNPRYQVTQFGKPVTLSCSQTLNHNVMYWYQQKSSQAPKLLFHYYDKDFNNEADTPDNFQSRRPNTSFCFLDIRSPGLGDTAMYLCATSRGTFPSSYTEAFFGQGTRLTVV.

The rearrangement joins TRBV5-1 to TRBJ1-4; no firm D call. Germline lookup yields CDR1 SGHRS and CDR2 YFSETQ. Trimming took 1 base from V and 4 from J, leaving 8 bases between them. This CDR3 is 14 amino acids long. DNA of the CDR3: TGCGCCAGCAGCTTGCCCAGCCTTAATGAAAAACTGTTTTTT. It translates to CASSLPSLNEKLFF.

The chain carries TRBV19 and TRBJ2-5; D possibly uses TRBD1 or TRBD2 (5 bases each). The CDR3 is 16 residues long. The V gene's germline CDR1 is LNHDA and CDR2 SQIVND (reference sequence). Trimming shortened V by 9 bases and J by 2 bases, and 22 bases separated the two germline ends. CDR3 DNA: TGTGCCAGCCTCCCAGGGAAGGGAGCCCCTCAAGAGACCCAGTACTTC. This gives the protein CASLPGKGAPQETQYF.

The chain has TRBV9 and TRBJ2-3; D is perhaps TRBD1 (6 bases). Looked up from germline, CDR1 is SGDLS and CDR2 is YYNGEE. This CDR3 contains 14 residues. Deletions cut 1 base from V and 6 bases from J, with 12 bases between. CDR3 nucleotide sequence: TGTGCCAGCAGCGTAAGGGGGACCCCGGATACGCAGTATTTT. This translates into CASSVRGTPDTQYF. The whole variable domain, filled in from reference TRBV9 and TRBJ2-3, reads DSGVTQTPKHLITATGQRVTLRCSPRSGDLSVYWYQQSLDQGLQFLIQYYNGEERAKGNILERFSAQQFPDLHSELNLSSLELGDSALYFCASSVRGTPDTQYFGPGTRLTVL.

This chain joins TRBV4-3 and TRBJ2-3, with D perhaps matching TRBD2 (6 bases). The V end was cut by 4 bases, the J end by 4 bases, with 15 bases between. The CDR3 is made up of 15 amino acids. Germline values: CDR1 LGHNA, CDR2 YSLEER. The CDR3: CASSLGTLESDTQYF. The CDR3 nucleotides read TGCGCCAGCAGCCTCGGGACTTTAGAGTCAGATACGCAGTATTTT.

CDR3 amino acids: CASSPGTSGVFSSYNEQFF. The CDR3 DNA reads TGTGCCAGCAGCCCTGGGACTAGCGGGGTTTTTAGCTCCTACAATGAGCAGTTCTTC. J is TRBJ2-1 and V is TRBV7-9, with TRBD2 matching 13 bases. Germline V lookup: CDR1 SEHNR, CDR2 FQNEAQ (reference sequence). The V segment lost 5 bases and the J segment 0 bases; nucleotides outside the gene matches: 10. The length of the CDR3 is 19 residues.

The chain has TRBV5-6 and TRBJ2-3, with 9 bases fitting TRBD2. The germline V gene has CDR1 SGHDT and CDR2 YYEEEE. V lost 3 bases, J lost 7 bases, and 15 bases stayed unmatched. The CDR3 runs 17 residues. The CDR3 bases are TGTGCCAGCAGCTGGAGAAGATTAGCGGGAGTGAGCTATACGCAGTATTTT. The encoded protein is CASSWRRLAGVSYTQYF. Filled out from reference TRBV5-6 and TRBJ2-3, the complete variable domain reads DAGVTQSPTHLIKTRGQQVTLRCSPKSGHDTVSWYQQALGQGPQFIFQYYEEEERQRGNFPDRFSGHQFPNYSSELNVNALLLGDSALYLCASSWRRLAGVSYTQYFGPGTRLTVL.